Below are 10 T cell receptor beta chains sequenced from a single sample in a study of early T cells in non-severe SARS-CoV-2 infection. A single record per CDR3 protein comes from TCRdb applying MiXCR to the 5' RACE reads. Found here are approximately 50,000 distinct CDR3 sequences, approximately 7.5% of them singletons; the top ten hold roughly 6%. Sequenced material: whole blood. The receptors stem from an adult who was a healthcare worker with PCR-confirmed SARS-CoV-2 infection or an uninfected control (not recorded which).

This clonotype was seen a few times. V gene TRBV9 combines with J gene TRBJ2-3; D might be TRBD2 (6 bases). Per germline, CDR1 SGDLS and CDR2 YYNGEE. V lost 7 bases and J lost 4, with 16 bases in between. CDR3 length: 14 amino acids. The CDR3: CASAGWRTADTQYF. CDR3 nucleotides: TGTGCCAGCGCGGGGTGGCGGACCGCAGATACGCAGTATTTT.

This clonotype has just a few counts. The J gene is TRBJ2-7, the V gene TRBV12-3 or TRBV12-4; 11 bases fit TRBD2. Trimming at V came to 0 bases and at J to 1 base, leaving 8 bases not matched to a gene. The length of the CDR3 is 18 residues. CDR3 DNA sequence: TGTGCCAGCAGTTTAGCCCCGCCGACTAGCGGGGTTTCCTACGAGCAGTACTTC. This gives the protein CASSLAPPTSGVSYEQYF.

This clonotype was found many times. The rearrangement joins TRBV7-8 to TRBJ1-6; TRBD1 matches 8 bases. V trimming: 5 bases; J trimming: 4 bases; junction bases outside the gene matches: 10. Germline CDR1 SGHVS, CDR2 FQNEAQ. The CDR3 runs 17 residues. CDR3 residues: CASSPSGTGHYNSPLHF. The DNA for the CDR3 is TGTGCCAGCAGCCCCTCCGGGACAGGACATTATAATTCACCCCTCCACTTT.

In its sample, this clonotype was seen a few times. CDR3 residues: CASSITGRPYGETQYF. The CDR3 DNA reads as TGTGCCAGCAGTATAACGGGACGGCCCTACGGAGAGACCCAGTACTTC. The chain carries TRBV27 and TRBJ2-5, with D possibly called TRBD1 or TRBD2 (5 bases each). The CDR3 covers 16 residues. V shed 5 bases and J shed 4 bases, with 20 bases lying between them. Germline V gene lookup returns CDR1 MNHEY and CDR2 SMNVEV (reference sequence).

The sample holds many counts of this clonotype. The gene calls are TRBV5-1 and TRBJ1-6; 11 bases match TRBD1. The V segment lost 2 bases and the J segment 5 bases; nucleotides outside the gene matches: 12. CDR1 SGHRS and CDR2 YFSETQ come from the germline V gene. The CDR3 consists of 19 residues. CDR3 coding DNA: TGCGCCAGCAGCTTTTCGAGGACAGGGGGCCAAAAAGATAATTCACCCCTCCACTTT. Translation gives CASSFSRTGGQKDNSPLHF.

This clonotype occurred a few times. This chain uses TRBV11-2 with TRBJ2-1, with TRBD1 matching 10 bases. CDR3 length: 16 residues. Per the germline V gene, CDR1 is SGHAT and CDR2 is FQNNGV. V shed 2 bases and J 8 bases; nucleotides not matched to a gene: 9. DNA of the CDR3: TGTGCCAGCAGCTTAAGTTGGACAGGGGGTCAAGATGAGCAGTTCTTC. This gives the protein CASSLSWTGGQDEQFF.

This clonotype was recorded at least ten times. This sequence joins TRBV19 and TRBJ1-6; TRBD1 agrees at 8 bases. This CDR3 contains 15 residues. The V segment lost 6 bases and the J segment 7 bases; nucleotides outside the gene matches: 8. The germline gives CDR1 LNHDA, CDR2 SQIVND (reference sequence). The CDR3 nucleotides read TGTGCCAGTAGAACCGACAGGGGCGTCAATTCACCCCTCCACTTT. This translates into CASRTDRGVNSPLHF.

As concerns this clonotype: Being one base from a much bigger clone, this may be a read error. The chain recombines TRBV12-3 or TRBV12-4 with TRBJ1-4; the D is unclear. Trimming cost V 6 bases and J 9 bases, with 17 bases left between them. The CDR3 is 14 residues long. For the CDR3, the DNA is TGTGCCAGCAGCCGCGCCGGGCCGAATAAAAAACTGTTTTTT. As protein: CASSRAGPNKKLFF.

This clonotype was recorded many times. The chain combines TRBV12-3 or TRBV12-4 with TRBJ2-7; no definite D call. This CDR3 contains 15 residues. For the CDR3, the DNA is TGTGCTTCGGCAGGCCACGGACGAATTTCCTACGAGCAGTACTTC. Translating it yields CASAGHGRISYEQYF.

The V call is TRBV30, the J call TRBJ2-1; D gene uncertain. The germline V and J ends were trimmed by 1 base and 4 bases, with 11 bases remaining between them. The CDR3 is 14 residues long. Per the germline V gene, CDR1 is GTSNPN and CDR2 is SVGIG (reference sequence). CDR3 in amino acids: CAWSGVSGYNEQFF. Written as DNA, the CDR3 is TGTGCCTGGAGTGGGGTATCGGGTTACAATGAGCAGTTCTTC.